Each of the 21 T cell receptor beta chains below was sequenced from the same sample in a study of Tregs in tolerant kidney transplant recipients. For these receptors, no antigen is known. Measured with immunoSEQ multiplex PCR; TCRdb has only the in-frame clones, and not every one. The sample data list thousands of clones. FACS sorting followed an approximately six-day coculture of CFSE-labeled recipient PBMCs with irradiated graft donor PBMCs. The material was CD8+ T cells from blood cultured with allogeneic cells, obtained before the transplant. Every receptor here comes from a human patient who received a combined kidney and bone marrow transplant.

This clone shows up as medium-sized (0.01 to 0.1%) by frequency. The CDR3 goes on 3 residues after the read ends, and that part is filled in from the germline J gene. V is TRBV7-8 and J is TRBJ1-2; no firm D call. V lost 3 bases and J 3 bases, leaving 8 bases between the germline ends. There are 13 residues in the CDR3. Germline CDR1 and CDR2: SGHVS and FQNEAQ. CDR3 loop: CASSFQPDYGYTF. Incomplete CDR3 DNA: TGTGCCAGCAGCTTCCAACCGGACTATGGC.

Worth noting for this clone: The CDR3 is cut off 3 residues early in the read; its end comes from the germline J gene. V is TRBV19 and J is TRBJ2-3; possible D gene TRBD2, 5 bases. V gave up 3 bases and J gave up 1 base, with 17 bases separating them. CDR3 length equals 17 residues. CDR1 and CDR2 from the germline V gene are LNHDA and SQIVND (reference sequence). The DNA read from the CDR3 is TGTGCCAGTAGTATCCCCGAGGAGGTCGGGGGCACAGATACG. Its translation is CASSIPEEVGGTDT. The full-length CDR3 reads as CASSIPEEVGGTDTQYF. The full variable domain, completed using reference TRBV19 and TRBJ2-3, is DGGITQSPKYLFRKEGQNVTLSCEQNLNHDAMYWYRQDPGQGLRLIYYSQIVNDFQKGDIAEGYSVSREKKESFPLTVTSAQKNPTAFYLCASSIPEEVGGTDTQYFGPGTRLTVL.

Notes on this clone: The read ends 3 residues before the CDR3 terminus; that terminus is restored from the germline J gene. The chain employs TRBV6-8 and TRBJ2-5, with TRBD2 matching 7 bases. From germline, CDR1 is MNHGY and CDR2 SAAAGT. The CDR3 spans 18 residues. J gave up 3 bases and V 0 bases, and 13 bases lay outside the gene matches. The CDR3 DNA, read in part, is TGTGCCAGCAGTTACTCGGCCATCCGGGTGGGGGGGGAAGAGACC. Translated, it gives CASSYSAIRVGGEET. The CDR3 as a whole reads CASSYSAIRVGGEETQYF.

A word on this clone: Read data end 3 residues before the CDR3 end; the end is taken from the germline J gene. The chain recombines TRBV19 with TRBJ1-1, with 9 bases fitting TRBD1. Germline CDR1 LNHDA, CDR2 SQIVND (reference sequence). V shed 5 bases and J 2 bases; nucleotides not matched to a gene: 3. The CDR3 runs to 14 residues. The sequenced part of the CDR3 DNA is TGTGCCAGTAGTTGGGGACAGGGAAACACTGAA. It specifies CASSWGQGNTE. The complete CDR3 reads CASSWGQGNTEAFF. The entire variable domain, with the rest obtained from reference TRBV19 and TRBJ1-1, is as follows: DGGITQSPKYLFRKEGQNVTLSCEQNLNHDAMYWYRQDPGQGLRLIYYSQIVNDFQKGDIAEGYSVSREKKESFPLTVTSAQKNPTAFYLCASSWGQGNTEAFFGQGTRLTVV.

Measured by frequency, this clone is medium-sized. The read falls 3 residues short of the CDR3 end, and the missing part is taken from the germline J gene. The gene calls are TRBV7-2 and TRBJ2-7; TRBD1 is a possible D gene (6 bases). CDR1 and CDR2 (germline): SGHTA, FQGNSA. Trimming removed 0 bases from V and 1 base from J, with 16 bases in between. The CDR3 loop spans 17 amino acids. Incomplete CDR3 DNA: TGTGCCAGCAGCTTAGCCATTTTACCCACAGGGTCCTACGAG. Translation: CASSLAILPTGSYE. The CDR3 reads in full as CASSLAILPTGSYEQYF.

For this clone: The read stops 3 residues short of the end of the CDR3; the missing end is completed from the germline J gene. The rearrangement links TRBV30 to TRBJ1-3; the D gene is possibly TRBD1 (6 bases). CDR1 and CDR2 from the germline V gene are GTSNPN and SVGIG (reference sequence). The CDR3 extends over 16 amino acids. V was pared by 4 bases and J by 1 base, with 17 bases between. This chain's CDR3 is CAWNTGRKVSGNTIYF. The CDR3 DNA, read in part, is TGTGCCTGGAACACAGGGAGGAAAGTTTCTGGAAACACC.

This clone is labeled medium-sized (0.01 to 0.1%) based on frequency. The missing CDR3 end, 3 residues past where the read stops, is filled in from the germline J gene. The chain is built from TRBV11-2 and TRBJ2-1; D remains unclear. CDR1 SGHAT and CDR2 FQNNGV come from the germline V gene. The CDR3 totals 13 residues. Trimming removed 1 base from V and 4 bases from J, with 5 bases in between. CDR3: CASSLGGYNEQFF. The part of the CDR3 DNA that was read is TGTGCCAGCAGCTTAGGCGGTTACAATGAG.

This clone counts as medium-sized by frequency. The missing CDR3 end, 3 residues past where the read stops, is filled in from the germline J gene. This rearrangement joins TRBV15 to TRBJ2-1, with 7 bases fitting TRBD1. This CDR3 comprises 15 residues. CDR1 is LNHNV and CDR2 is YYDKDF in the germline V gene (reference sequence). With V trimmed by 3 bases and J by 0 bases, 2 bases remained unmatched. The CDR3 is CATSRGQLSYNEQFF. CDR3 DNA (partial): TGTGCCACCAGCAGGGGACAGCTCTCCTACAATGAG.

Worth noting for this clone: The DNA ends 3 residues before the CDR3 does, and the rest of the CDR3 is filled in from the germline J gene. This chain uses TRBV9 with TRBJ2-5; weak D call: TRBD2 (6 bases). The CDR3 length is 15 residues. With 2 bases removed from V and 1 base from J, the gap between germline ends came to 12 bases. Germline assignment: CDR1 SGDLS and CDR2 YYNGEE. The CDR3 loop reads CASSVAAGSQETQYF. The CDR3 DNA, read in part, is TGTGCCAGCAGCGTTGCAGCGGGCTCCCAAGAGACC. The variable domain in full, completed from reference TRBV9 and TRBJ2-5, reads DSGVTQTPKHLITATGQRVTLRCSPRSGDLSVYWYQQSLDQGLQFLIQYYNGEERAKGNILERFSAQQFPDLHSELNLSSLELGDSALYFCASSVAAGSQETQYFGPGTRLLVL.

This clone is deemed medium-sized (0.01 to 0.1%) by its frequency. The CDR3 end is not reached by the read, which stops 3 residues before it; the germline J gene fills it in. The V and J genes are TRBV5-1 and TRBJ2-2; the match to TRBD2 covers 8 bases. The trim removed 1 base at V and 3 bases at J, leaving 5 bases unmatched. The CDR3 runs 16 residues. Germline assignment: CDR1 SGHRS and CDR2 YFSETQ. Incomplete CDR3 DNA: TGCGCCAGCAGCTTGTCGCCTAGCGGGTACACCGGGGAG. Residues: CASSLSPSGYTGE. The whole CDR3 sequence reads CASSLSPSGYTGELFF.

Turning to this clone: The junction departs from germline at one end; a sequencing error may be responsible. The read terminates 3 residues before the CDR3 end, so the remaining end is supplied by the germline J gene. The chain recombines TRBV4-2 with TRBJ2-1; D perhaps matches TRBD1 (5 bases). This CDR3 contains 14 residues. The V gene's germline CDR1 is LGHNA and CDR2 YNFKEQ. Partial CDR3 DNA: TGCGCCAGCAGCCACGGGTCACAGGTCAATGAG. Translating gives CASSHGSQVNE. The full CDR3 reads CASSHGSQVNEQFF.

In regard to this clone: The sequence runs out 3 residues before the end of the CDR3; the remainder is reconstructed from the germline J gene. The rearrangement links TRBV5-5 to TRBJ1-2; TRBD1 aligns across 7 bases. CDR3 length equals 15 residues. From germline, CDR1 is SGHKS and CDR2 YYEKEE (reference sequence). J lost 5 bases, V lost 4 bases, and 11 bases had no gene match. Partial CDR3 DNA: TGTGCCAGCAGCGCGTTAGGACAGGATACTTATGGC. Protein: CASSALGQDTYG. The full-length CDR3 reads as CASSALGQDTYGYTF.

Measured by frequency, this clone is medium-sized. The read gets to within 3 residues of the CDR3 end, and the germline J gene fills in the rest. The chain combines TRBV12-3 or TRBV12-4 with TRBJ1-1, with D unclear. The CDR3 covers 13 residues. Trimming removed 3 bases from V and 1 base from J, with 6 bases in between. The DNA read from the CDR3 is TGTGCCAGCAGTTTGGCAGGGAACACTGAA. It codes for CASSLAGNTE. The whole CDR3 region reads CASSLAGNTEAFF.

This clone is labeled medium-sized based on frequency. With the read ending 3 residues before the CDR3 end, the germline J gene is used to fill in that end. The chain has TRBV20-1 and TRBJ2-7, with 9 bases fitting TRBD1. Germline trimming cut 0 bases from V and 5 bases from J; bases unmatched to any gene: 5. This CDR3 spans 14 amino acids. The germline V gene encodes CDR1 DFQATT and CDR2 SNEGSKA (reference sequence). CDR3 residues: CSARDGTGRDEQYF. The CDR3 bases that were read are TGCAGTGCTAGAGATGGGACAGGGCGCGACGAG.

In terms of frequency, this clone is medium-sized. From the germline J gene comes the end of the CDR3, since the read stops 3 residues before it. The chain couples TRBV20-1 to TRBJ2-6, with a weak D call TRBD1 (6 bases). The CDR3 is 18 amino acids. V lost 1 base, J lost 6 bases, and 22 bases lay in between. Germline V CDR1 and CDR2: DFQATT, SNEGSKA (reference sequence). Partial CDR3 DNA: TGCAGTGCTAGAGTGGGGGCAGGGCACCGAGCAGTGGCCAACGTC. Its protein product is CSARVGAGHRAVANV. The complete CDR3 reads CSARVGAGHRAVANVLTF.

Comments on this clone: The CDR3 is cut off 3 residues early in the read; its end comes from the germline J gene. The chain links TRBV7-9 to TRBJ1-4, with TRBD1 matching over 8 bases. Germline-derived CDR1 and CDR2 are SEHNR and FQNEAQ (reference sequence). The V gene end was trimmed by 6 bases and the J gene end by 8 bases; junction bases not matched to a gene: 8. CDR3 size: 14 residues. The CDR3 spells CASRGARGPEKLFF. The CDR3 DNA, read in part, is TGTGCCAGCAGGGGTGCCAGGGGGCCGGAAAAA.

Judged by frequency, this clone is medium-sized. The read ends 3 residues early relative to the CDR3; the germline J gene fills the gap. The V call is TRBV12-3 or TRBV12-4, the J call TRBJ2-5; TRBD1 is a possible D gene (5 bases). The CDR3 runs to 12 residues. Trimming shortened V by 6 bases and J by 2 bases, and 7 bases separated the two germline ends. The sequenced part of the CDR3 DNA is TGTGCCAGCAGGGGGCTACAAGAGACC. Translation gives CASRGLQET. The CDR3 in its entirety is CASRGLQETQYF.

Points on this clone: The sequence runs out 3 residues before the end of the CDR3; the remainder is reconstructed from the germline J gene. This chain connects TRBV19 to TRBJ1-1; TRBD1 matches at 7 bases. This CDR3 has 14 residues. CDR1 LNHDA and CDR2 SQIVND come from the germline V gene (reference sequence). Trimming at V came to 3 bases and at J to 3 bases, leaving 4 bases not matched to a gene. CDR3 residues: CASSIQGEDTEAFF. The part of the CDR3 DNA that was read is TGTGCCAGTAGTATTCAGGGGGAGGACACTGAA. The variable domain in full, with the rest retrieved from reference TRBV19 and TRBJ1-1, is DGGITQSPKYLFRKEGQNVTLSCEQNLNHDAMYWYRQDPGQGLRLIYYSQIVNDFQKGDIAEGYSVSREKKESFPLTVTSAQKNPTAFYLCASSIQGEDTEAFFGQGTRLTVV.

The DNA read from the CDR3 is TGTGCCAGCAGACCCGGGGGGTCCCTGGTGGTCGAG. Translating gives CASRPGGSLVVE. The entire CDR3 protein reads CASRPGGSLVVEQYF. The rearrangement joins TRBV9 to TRBJ2-7; 7 bases fit TRBD2. The CDR3 extends 3 residues past the end of the read, so its final part is completed from the germline J gene. Trimming removed 5 bases from V and 6 bases from J; junction bases left unmatched: 14. Germline CDR1 and CDR2: SGDLS and YYNGEE. The CDR3 has 15 residues.

Incomplete CDR3 DNA: TGTGCCAGCAGTTTTAATAACGAG. This encodes CASSFNNE. The entire CDR3 is CASSFNNEQYF. V is TRBV12-3 or TRBV12-4 and J is TRBJ2-7; D unclear. From the germline J gene comes the end of the CDR3, since the read stops 3 residues before it. The CDR3 runs to 11 residues. Trimming pared 3 bases from V and 5 bases from J, leaving 5 bases between.

According to its frequency, this clone is medium-sized. Read data end 3 residues before the CDR3 end; the end is taken from the germline J gene. The V call is TRBV7-9, the J call TRBJ1-1; 8 bases align to TRBD1. The CDR3 is 14 amino acids. Trimming at V came to 5 bases and at J to 6 bases, leaving 8 bases not matched to a gene. Germline CDR1 SEHNR, CDR2 FQNEAQ (reference sequence). CDR3 DNA, as far as it was read: TGTGCCAGCAGCCGGACAGGGATGATCGCTGAA. Translation gives CASSRTGMIAE. The complete CDR3 sequence is CASSRTGMIAEAFF.